This TCR beta chain emerged from a study of blood T cell repertoires in COVID-19. On the study more broadly: The cDNA or gDNA used as material had been derived from T cells, B-cell-depleted T cells, or PBMCs.

Authors' data handling: The assay estimated nucleated cells by amplifying reference gene primers. The protocol was immunoSEQ multiplex PCR, while the TCRdb copy is restricted to in-frame clones and leaves out a portion. The DNA was the basis for D and trimming; V, J and clone size are from that table. The repertoire includes more than 35,000 clones, roughly 80% of them detected once, and roughly 15% sits in the top ten. The CDR3 covers 15 residues. V shed 5 bases and J shed 8 bases, with 21 bases lying between them. CDR1 is MNHEY, CDR2 SMNVEV, per germline (reference sequence). The sequencing sample was made of peripheral blood. The clonotype comes from a man in his forties or fifties with active or convalescent COVID-19. The genes are TRBV27 and TRBJ1-2; D gene uncertain. CDR3 sequence reads: CASSERLLTSGGYTF. The CDR3 coding sequence is TGTGCCAGCAGTGAAAGACTGTTGACGTCCGGGGGCTACACCTTC.